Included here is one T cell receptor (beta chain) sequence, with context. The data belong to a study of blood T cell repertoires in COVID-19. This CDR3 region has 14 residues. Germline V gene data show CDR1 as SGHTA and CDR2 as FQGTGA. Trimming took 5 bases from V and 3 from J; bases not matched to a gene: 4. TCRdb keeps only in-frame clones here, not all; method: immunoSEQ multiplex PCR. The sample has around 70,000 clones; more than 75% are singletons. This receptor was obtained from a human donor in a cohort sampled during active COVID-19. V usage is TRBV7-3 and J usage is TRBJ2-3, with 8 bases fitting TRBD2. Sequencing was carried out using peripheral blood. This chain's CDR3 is CASSGSGVTDTQYF. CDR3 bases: TGTGCCAGCAGCGGTAGCGGGGTGACAGATACGCAGTATTTT. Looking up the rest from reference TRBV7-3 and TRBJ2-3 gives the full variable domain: GAGVSQTPSNKVTEKGKYVELRCDPISGHTALYWYRQSLGQGPEFLIYFQGTGAADDSGLPNDRFFAVRPEGSVSTLKIQRTERGDSAVYLCASSGSGVTDTQYFGPGTRLTVL.